This record covers a single T cell receptor beta chain. The antigen it recognizes is unknown. Within one base of it there is no much larger clone, and no base qualities were kept. Whole blood was collected in K2EDTA tubes by collaborating institutions according to the institutions' own protocols. For TCRbeta analysis, collaborator samples were shipped as frozen whole blood, as isolated PBMCs, or as DNA extracted from either sample type. There are 14 amino acids in the CDR3, from cysteine to phenylalanine inclusive. The entry retains the CDR3 DNA only, 42 bases that are in frame from base 1. CDR1 LGHDT and CDR2 YNNKEL were looked up in the germline V gene (reference sequence). Deletion took 3 bases off V and 5 bases off J, with a span of 12 bases between the germline ends. TCRbeta CDR3 regions were amplified from genomic DNA by means of the immunoSEQ Assay, a bias-controlled multiplex PCR. The paper's data handling went like this. The number of nucleated cells in each sample was estimated by amplification of reference gene primers within the assay. To quantify the absolute abundance of each unique TCRbeta CDR3 rearrangement, sequence reads were collapsed and filtered. For each sample, productive Simpson clonality was calculated by taking the square root of Simpson's diversity index across productive rearrangements. TCRdb stores this immuneACCESS table with in-frame sequences only. Part of the clones is absent; in the studies checked, under half of the shortfall reflects unresolved V genes, and no reason is known for the rest. V, J and clone size are taken as reported in that table, and D and trimming were inferred from the DNA itself. Here the sample has about 240,000 clones; just under 85% occur a single time. The top ten constitute 9.6% of the sample.

This specimen belongs to a study of blood T cell repertoires in COVID-19 (dated by TCRdb to the early 2020s). Regarding the complete study: The collaborator samples originated in the United States, Italy and Spain and spanned the acute and convalescent phases of COVID-19. The material from the prospective study consisted of cDNA or gDNA derived from T cells, B-cell-depleted T cells, or PBMCs. The dataset comprised deeply sampled blood TCRbeta repertoires from subjects exposed to, actively infected with, or recovered from COVID-19. A freely available public database, intended as a resource for researchers studying the immune response to SARS-CoV-2, is where the repertoires were released. Samples came from the ongoing ImmuneRACE study (first 160 participants) plus 1,254 subjects from 6 global collaborators. Nearly every sample came with metadata listing a de-identified subject ID, COVID-19 status, age in years and sex. Where available, HLA class I and class II types were obtained from metadata supplied by the sample provider rather than from assay-based typing.

The investigation overall reported the following: How much clinical and demographic metadata was included differed by source and by participant, and the metadata was provided uncurated.

The sample taken for sequencing was peripheral blood. The rearranged chain carries TRBV3-1 (or the pseudogene TRBV3-2) and TRBJ2-3, and perhaps TRBD1 as D gene, on 5 matching bases. This sequence originates from a woman aged 80 or over with acute or convalescent COVID-19. The sequenced DNA: TGTGCCAGCAGCCAGGTAGGGGCCAAAGATACGCAGTATTTT. Its product reads: CASSQVGAKDTQYF.